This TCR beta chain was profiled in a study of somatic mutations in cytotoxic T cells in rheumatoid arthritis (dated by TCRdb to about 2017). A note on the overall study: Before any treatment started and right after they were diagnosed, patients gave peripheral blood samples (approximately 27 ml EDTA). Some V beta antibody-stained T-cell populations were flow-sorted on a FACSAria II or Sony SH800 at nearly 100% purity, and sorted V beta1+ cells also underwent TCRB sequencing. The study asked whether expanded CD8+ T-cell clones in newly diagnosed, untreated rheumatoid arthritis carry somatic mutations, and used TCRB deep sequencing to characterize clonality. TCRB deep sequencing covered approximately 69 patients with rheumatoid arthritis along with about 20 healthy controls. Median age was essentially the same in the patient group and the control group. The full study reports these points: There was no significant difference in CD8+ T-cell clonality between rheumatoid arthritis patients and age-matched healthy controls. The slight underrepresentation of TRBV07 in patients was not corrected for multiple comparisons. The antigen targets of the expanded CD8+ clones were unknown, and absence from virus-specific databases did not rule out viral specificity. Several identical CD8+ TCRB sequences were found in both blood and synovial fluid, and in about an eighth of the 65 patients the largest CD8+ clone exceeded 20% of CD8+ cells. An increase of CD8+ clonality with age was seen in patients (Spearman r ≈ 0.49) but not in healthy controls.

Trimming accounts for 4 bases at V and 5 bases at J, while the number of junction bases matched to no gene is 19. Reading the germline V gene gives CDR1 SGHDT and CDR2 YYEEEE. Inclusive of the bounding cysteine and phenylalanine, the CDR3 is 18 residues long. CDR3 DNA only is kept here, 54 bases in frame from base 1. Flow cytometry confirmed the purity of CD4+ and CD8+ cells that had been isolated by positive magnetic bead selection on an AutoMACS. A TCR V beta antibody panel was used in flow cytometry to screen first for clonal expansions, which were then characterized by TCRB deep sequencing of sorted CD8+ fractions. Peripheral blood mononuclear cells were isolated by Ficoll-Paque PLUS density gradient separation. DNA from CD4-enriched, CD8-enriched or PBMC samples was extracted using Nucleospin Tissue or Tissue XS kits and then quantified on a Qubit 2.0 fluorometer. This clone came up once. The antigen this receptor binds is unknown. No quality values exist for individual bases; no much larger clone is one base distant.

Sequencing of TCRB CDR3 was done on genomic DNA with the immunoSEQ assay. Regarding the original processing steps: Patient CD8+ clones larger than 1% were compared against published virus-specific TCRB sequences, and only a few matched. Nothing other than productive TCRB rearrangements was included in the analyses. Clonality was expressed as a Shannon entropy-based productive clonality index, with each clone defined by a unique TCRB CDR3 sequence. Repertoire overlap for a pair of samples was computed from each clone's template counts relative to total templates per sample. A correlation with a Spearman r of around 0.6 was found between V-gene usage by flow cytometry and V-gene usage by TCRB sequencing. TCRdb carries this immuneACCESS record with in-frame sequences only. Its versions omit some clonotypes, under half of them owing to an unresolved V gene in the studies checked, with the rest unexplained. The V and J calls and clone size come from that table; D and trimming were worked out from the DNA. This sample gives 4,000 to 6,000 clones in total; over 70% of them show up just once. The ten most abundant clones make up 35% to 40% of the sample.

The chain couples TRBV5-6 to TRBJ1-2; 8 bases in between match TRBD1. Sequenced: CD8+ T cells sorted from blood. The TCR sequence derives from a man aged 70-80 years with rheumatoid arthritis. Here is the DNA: TGTGCCAGCAGCGCCATAAGAATCACAGGGGGGATTCAATATGGCTACACCTTC. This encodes CASSAIRITGGIQYGYTF.